This TCR beta chain appears in the sequencing data of a study of CD8 T cells in Susac syndrome. The T cells that were sequenced for TCR beta were CD8+ and CD4+ cells from blood. A quantity of roughly 0.5 to 1 ug RNA underwent reverse transcription using random hexamers. A multiplex approach, immunoSEQ multiplex PCR, amplified TCR beta CDR3 across 54 Vbeta and 13 Jbeta. TCRdb passed the immunoSEQ multiplex PCR reads through MiXCR, listing each CDR3 protein once. This table has roughly 200,000 distinct CDR3 sequences, 85% to 95% appearing once. The ends were cut back, 6 bases at V and 0 bases at J, with 12 bases in the middle. The CDR3 contains 15 residues. Per the germline V gene, CDR1 is MNHEY and CDR2 is SVGAGI.

Sequencing was performed on CD4+ T cells from PBMCs. The chain employs TRBV6-5 and TRBJ1-3, with D perhaps TRBD1 (5 bases). The clonotype comes from a human donor with multiple sclerosis. The CDR3 protein is CASSRGAHSGNTIYF. The CDR3 bases are TGTGCCAGCAGCCGAGGGGCTCACTCTGGAAACACCATATATTTT.